This T cell receptor (beta chain) is from a study of T-cell memory formation after mild COVID-19. General study findings and limits: Whereas later expanders leaned CD4+, clones contracting day 15 to 85 showed a balanced CD4/CD8 makeup.

This clonotype appeared a few times. Its target is not known. After removal of 6 bases from V and 3 bases from J, the junction contained 7 bases not matched to a gene. The CDR3 consists of 14 residues. Each CDR3 protein gets one entry after TCRdb re-called the 5' RACE reads with MiXCR. The sample carries approximately 65,000 distinct CDR3 sequences, approximately 16% recorded once. Sample: PBMCs or a T cell subset sorted from them (not recorded which). The clonotype comes from an adult woman who had mild COVID-19 (a few samples of this study predate the infection). Cell type and time point are not known. V gene TRBV12-3 or TRBV12-4 combines with J gene TRBJ2-7; 8 bases match TRBD1. The DNA for the CDR3 is TGTGCCAGCAGGCCCAGGGGGCCCATCTACGAGCAGTACTTC. This encodes CASRPRGPIYEQYF.